A single sample is the source of the 5 T cell receptor beta chains below, sequenced in a study of cytomegalovirus exposure and HLA in healthy donors. Sequencing was performed with immunoSEQ multiplex PCR; in TCRdb, only in-frame clones are kept and a portion is missing. The table lists approximately 41,000 clones, just under 95% of them singletons. The sample taken for sequencing was PBMCs. These receptors all come from a man aged 18 to 35 in good health and CMV-seronegative.

This chain connects TRBV5-1 to TRBJ1-2; weak D call: TRBD1 (6 bases). Per the germline V gene, CDR1 is SGHRS and CDR2 is YFSETQ. With 0 bases removed from V and 0 bases from J, the gap between germline ends came to 9 bases. The CDR3 runs 15 residues. CDR3 in amino acids: CASSLGTGTNYGYTF. The DNA of the CDR3 is TGCGCCAGCAGCTTGGGAACAGGGACTAACTATGGCTACACCTTC. Filled out from reference TRBV5-1 and TRBJ1-2, the complete variable domain reads KAGVTQTPRYLIKTRGQQVTLSCSPISGHRSVSWYQQTPGQGLQFLFEYFSETQRNKGNFPGRFSGRQFSNSRSEMNVSTLELGDSALYLCASSLGTGTNYGYTFGSGTRLTVV.

The chain has TRBV5-6 and TRBJ1-3; D is uncertain. Germline CDR1 SGHDT, CDR2 YYEEEE. This CDR3 is 13 amino acids long. V lost 4 bases and J lost 1, with 6 bases in between. CDR3 region: CASSPRSGNTIYF. For the CDR3, the DNA is TGTGCCAGCAGCCCCAGATCTGGAAACACCATATATTTT.

V gene TRBV28 combines with J gene TRBJ1-5, with TRBD1 matching over 7 bases. V shed 4 bases and J 6 bases; nucleotides not matched to a gene: 6. Germline CDR1 is MDHEN and CDR2 is SYDVKM. There are 14 residues in the CDR3. The CDR3 coding sequence is TGTGCCAGCAGTTCAGGGGGTCCCAGTCAGCCCCAGCATTTT. Its translation is CASSSGGPSQPQHF.

The chain employs TRBV5-1 and TRBJ1-1; perhaps TRBD1 as D (5 bases). CDR1 and CDR2 from the germline V gene are SGHRS and YFSETQ. The CDR3 is made up of 14 amino acids. Trimming took off 5 bases at V and 4 bases at J, with 15 bases between the two ends. CDR3 in DNA: TGCGCCAGCAGTCGCACTCCGGGGGTCACTGAAGCTTTCTTT. It encodes CASSRTPGVTEAFF.

The gene calls are TRBV14 and TRBJ1-2; tentatively, D is TRBD1 (5 bases). The CDR3 contains 15 residues. V was shortened by 0 bases and J by 6 bases, with 14 bases between the two germline ends. Germline CDR1 and CDR2: SGHDN and FVKESK. The CDR3 nucleotides are TGTGCCAGCAGCCAAGATTATCCAGGGATGAATGGCTACACCTTC. Translation gives CASSQDYPGMNGYTF.